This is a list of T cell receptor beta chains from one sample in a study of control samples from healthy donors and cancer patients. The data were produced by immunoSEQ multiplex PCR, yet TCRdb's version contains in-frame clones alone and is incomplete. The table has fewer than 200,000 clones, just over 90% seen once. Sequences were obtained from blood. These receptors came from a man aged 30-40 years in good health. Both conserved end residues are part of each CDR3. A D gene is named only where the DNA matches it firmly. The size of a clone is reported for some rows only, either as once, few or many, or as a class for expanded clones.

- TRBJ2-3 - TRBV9 TGTGCCAGCAGCGTCGGGATGGGGGTTACAGATACGCAGTATTTT CASSVGMGVTDTQYF
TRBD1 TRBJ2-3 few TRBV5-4 TGTGCCAGCAGCTTACTGACAGGGAGAGATACGCAGTATTTT CASSLLTGRDTQYF
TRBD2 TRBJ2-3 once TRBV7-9 TGTGCCAGCAGCTTAGGGTTAGCGGGAGTATCTGATACGCAGTATTTT CASSLGLAGVSDTQYF
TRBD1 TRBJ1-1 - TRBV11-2 TGTGCCAGCAGCCCGACCGGACAGGGGGCTGCTGAAGCTTTCTTT CASSPTGQGAAEAFF
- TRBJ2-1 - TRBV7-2 TGTGCCAGCAGCTTAAAGGGGGGCGGGTTGTCCTACAATGAGCAGTTCTTC CASSLKGGGLSYNEQFF
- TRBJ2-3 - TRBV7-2 TGTGCCAGCAGCTTAAGCGTCGGGGACACAGATACGCAGTATTTT CASSLSVGDTDTQYF
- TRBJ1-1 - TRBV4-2 TGTGCCAGCAGCCAAGGGAACACTGAAGCTTTCTTT CASSQGNTEAFF
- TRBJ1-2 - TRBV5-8 TGTGCCAGCAGCTTGTTACCTAACTATGGCTACACCTTC CASSLLPNYGYTF
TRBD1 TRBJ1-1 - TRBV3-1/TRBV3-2 TGTGCCAGCAGCCAAAAAAGGGGGCATACTGAAGCTTTCTTT CASSQKRGHTEAFF
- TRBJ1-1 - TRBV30 TGTGCCTGGAGTAGACAGATGAACACTGAAGCTTTCTTT CAWSRQMNTEAFF
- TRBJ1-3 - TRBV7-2 TGTGCCAGCAGCTTAGTGATAGGGGCAGTCGGAAACACCATATATTTT CASSLVIGAVGNTIYF
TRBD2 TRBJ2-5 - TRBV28 TGTGCCAGCAGTATAGCGGGAGGGCCAGCGGAGACCCAGTACTTC CASSIAGGPAETQYF
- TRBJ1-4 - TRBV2 TGTGCCAGCAGTGGAACGGGTGAAAAACTGTTTTTT CASSGTGEKLFF
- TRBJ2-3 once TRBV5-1 TGCGCCAGCAGCTTTGTACCGCAAGGCACAGATACGCAGTATTTT CASSFVPQGTDTQYF
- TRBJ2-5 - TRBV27 TGTGCCAGCAGCCCGTGGGGTAACCAAGAGACCCAGTACTTC CASSPWGNQETQYF
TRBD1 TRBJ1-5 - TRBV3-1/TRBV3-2 TGTGCCAGCAGCCAGGGGACAGGGAGCAATCAGCCCCAGCATTTT CASSQGTGSNQPQHF
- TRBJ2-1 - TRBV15 TGTGCCACCAGCGCTCAGGCCCTGTTCCCCAGCGTTGAGCAGTTCTTC CATSAQALFPSVEQFF
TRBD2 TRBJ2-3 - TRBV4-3 TGCGCCAGCAGCCAGACTAGCGGGGGGGCGGGCGATACGCAGTATTTT CASSQTSGGAGDTQYF
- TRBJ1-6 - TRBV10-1 TGCGCCAGCAGTGAGTCGGGGCAGGCATCACCCCTCCACTTT CASSESGQASPLHF
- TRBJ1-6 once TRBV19 TGTGCCAGTGGGGTTGGCGATAATTCACCCCTCCACTTT CASGVGDNSPLHF
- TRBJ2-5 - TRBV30 TGTGCCTGGAGTGTAGCGGCAGGGTATACGGAGACCCAGTACTTC CAWSVAAGYTETQYF
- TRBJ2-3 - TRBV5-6 TGTGCCAGCCGGGTGGGGTTCGGTACGCAGTATTTT CASRVGFGTQYF
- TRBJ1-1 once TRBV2 TGTGCCAGCAGTGAGGTGACTGAAGCTTTCTTT CASSEVTEAFF
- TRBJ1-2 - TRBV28 TGTGCCAGCAGTTTCGGGACGGAGTCGCGGGGCTACACCTTC CASSFGTESRGYTF
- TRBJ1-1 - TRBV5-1 TGCGCCAGCAGCTTGGTCACAGGAGTGAACACTGAAGCTTTCTTT CASSLVTGVNTEAFF
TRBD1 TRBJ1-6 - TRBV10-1 TGCGCCAGCAGTGAGTCGACAGGGAGGAACTCACCCCTCCACTTT CASSESTGRNSPLHF
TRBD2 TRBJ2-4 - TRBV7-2 TGTGCCAGCAGCCCGGGGGGAGGAGGCAAAAACATTCAGTACTTC CASSPGGGGKNIQYF
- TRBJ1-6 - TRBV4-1 TGCGCCAGCAGCCAAGAGCCCTTCGGCCCTAGAGCGGATTCACCCCTCCACTTT CASSQEPFGPRADSPLHF
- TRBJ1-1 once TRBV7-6 TGTGCCAGCAGTGGGGGACTGAACACTGAAGCTTTCTTT CASSGGLNTEAFF
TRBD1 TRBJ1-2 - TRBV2 TGTGCCAGCAGTGAAGAGGGGGCGCGGGGCTACACCTTC CASSEEGARGYTF
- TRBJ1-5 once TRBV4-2 TGTGCCAGCAGCCAAGATCCCCTGGAGGCCAATCAGCCCCAGCATTTT CASSQDPLEANQPQHF
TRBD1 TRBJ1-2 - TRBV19 TGTGCCAGTACCATGAAGGGACAGGCCGAAATAGCGGCCTATGGCTACACCTTC CASTMKGQAEIAAYGYTF
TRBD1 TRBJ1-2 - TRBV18 TGTGCCAGCTCACTGCAGGGGGCTAACTATGGCTACACCTTC CASSLQGANYGYTF
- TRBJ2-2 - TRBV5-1 TGCGCCAGCAGCTTGGGGGACACGAACACCGGGGAGCTGTTTTTT CASSLGDTNTGELFF
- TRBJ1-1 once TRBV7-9 TGTGCCAGCACCCGGGGCGGAAACACTGAAGCTTTCTTT CASTRGGNTEAFF
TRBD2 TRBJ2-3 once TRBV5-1 TGCGCCAGCAGCTTGGGCCCGGGAGGAACAGATACGCAGTATTTT CASSLGPGGTDTQYF
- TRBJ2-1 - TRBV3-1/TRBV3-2 TGTGCCAGCAGCCAAGAGGGAGTACAGTACAATGAGCAGTTCTTC CASSQEGVQYNEQFF
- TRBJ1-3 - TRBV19 TGTGCCAGTAGTTGGAGGAGCTCTGGAAACACCATATATTTT CASSWRSSGNTIYF
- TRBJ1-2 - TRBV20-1 TGCAGTGCTGTAAGAGGTGGCTACACCTTC CSAVRGGYTF
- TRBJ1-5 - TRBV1 TGCACCAGCAGCCAAGATTGGGAGGGGTCCCCCACAACATATAGCAATCAGCCCCAGCATTTT CTSSQDWEGSPTTYSNQPQHF
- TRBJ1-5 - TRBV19 TGTGCCAGTAGTATCTTTTTGGGCAGGGGCCAATCGGCCCAGCATTTT CASSIFLGRGQSAQHF
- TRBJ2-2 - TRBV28 TGTGCCAGCAGATACGGACTGGTCACCGGGGAGCTGTTTTTT CASRYGLVTGELFF
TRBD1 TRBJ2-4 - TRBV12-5 TGTGCTAGTGGTCCCACGGGACAGGGGAATTCCTTC CASGPTGQGNSF
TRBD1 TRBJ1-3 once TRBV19 TGTGCCAGTAGGACCAGGGGGCTGAACTCTGGAAACACCATATATTTT CASRTRGLNSGNTIYF